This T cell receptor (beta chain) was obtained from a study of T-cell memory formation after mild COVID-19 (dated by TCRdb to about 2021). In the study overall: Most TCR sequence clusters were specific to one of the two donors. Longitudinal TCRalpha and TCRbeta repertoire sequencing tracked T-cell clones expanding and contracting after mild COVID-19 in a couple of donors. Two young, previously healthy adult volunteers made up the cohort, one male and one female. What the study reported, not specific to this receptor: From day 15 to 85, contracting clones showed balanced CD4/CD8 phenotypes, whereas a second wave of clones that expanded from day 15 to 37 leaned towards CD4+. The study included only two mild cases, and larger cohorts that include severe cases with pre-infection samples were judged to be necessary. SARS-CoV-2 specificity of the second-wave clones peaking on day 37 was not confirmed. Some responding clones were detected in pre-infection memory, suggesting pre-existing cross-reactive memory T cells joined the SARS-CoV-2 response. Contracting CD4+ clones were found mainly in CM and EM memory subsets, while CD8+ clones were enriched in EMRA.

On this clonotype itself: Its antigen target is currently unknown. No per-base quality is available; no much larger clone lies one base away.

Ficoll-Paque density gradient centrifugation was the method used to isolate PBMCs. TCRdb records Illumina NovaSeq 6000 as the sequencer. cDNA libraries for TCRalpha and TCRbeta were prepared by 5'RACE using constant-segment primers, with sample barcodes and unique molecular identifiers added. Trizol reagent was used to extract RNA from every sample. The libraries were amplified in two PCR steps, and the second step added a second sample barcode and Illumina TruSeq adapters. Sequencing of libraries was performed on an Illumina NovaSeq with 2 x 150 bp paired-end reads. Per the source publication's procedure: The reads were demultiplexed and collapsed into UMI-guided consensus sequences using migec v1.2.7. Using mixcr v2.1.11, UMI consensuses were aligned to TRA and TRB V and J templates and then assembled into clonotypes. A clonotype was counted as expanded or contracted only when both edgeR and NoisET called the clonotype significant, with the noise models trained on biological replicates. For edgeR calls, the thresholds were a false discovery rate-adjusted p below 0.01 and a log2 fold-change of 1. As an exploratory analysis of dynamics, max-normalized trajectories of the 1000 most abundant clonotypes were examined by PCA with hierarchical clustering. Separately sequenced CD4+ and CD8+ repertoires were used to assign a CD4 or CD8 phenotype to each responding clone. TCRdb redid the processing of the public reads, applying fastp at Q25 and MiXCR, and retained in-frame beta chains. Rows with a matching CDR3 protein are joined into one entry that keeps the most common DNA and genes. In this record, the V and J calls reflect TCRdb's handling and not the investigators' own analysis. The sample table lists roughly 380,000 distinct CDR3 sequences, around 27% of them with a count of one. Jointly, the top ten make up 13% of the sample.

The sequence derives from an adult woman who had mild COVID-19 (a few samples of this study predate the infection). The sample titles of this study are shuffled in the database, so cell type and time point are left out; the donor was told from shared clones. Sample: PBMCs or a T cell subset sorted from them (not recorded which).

The CDR3 protein sequence reads: CASSMATPETVNYEQYF. At the DNA level, the sequence is TGTGCCAGTAGTATGGCGACACCTGAGACAGTAAACTACGAGCAGTACTTC. The rearranged segments are TRBV19 and TRBJ2-7; matching of 5 bases hints at TRBD1 as the D gene. CDR1 is given as LNHDA and CDR2 as SQIVND, both from the germline V gene (reference sequence). V is clipped by 3 bases and J by 3 bases, and the sequence between their germline boundaries is 21 bases long. Its CDR3 holds 17 amino acids, cysteine through phenylalanine. Only CDR3 DNA remains: 51 bases, in frame from the first base. The full variable domain, completed from the reference TRBV19 and TRBJ2-7 proteins outside the CDR3, reads DGGITQSPKYLFRKEGQNVTLSCEQNLNHDAMYWYRQDPGQGLRLIYYSQIVNDFQKGDIAEGYSVSREKKESFPLTVTSAQKNPTAFYLCASSMATPETVNYEQYFGPGTRLTVT.